Shown below are 30 T cell receptor beta chains from a single sample sequenced in a study of blood T cell repertoires in COVID-19. TCRdb's table, derived via immunoSEQ multiplex PCR, lists solely in-frame clones and lacks some. The sample contains under 500,000 clones, approximately 90% of which appear only once. Sequenced sample: peripheral blood. The receptors were gathered from a woman aged 30 to 39 with acute or convalescent COVID-19.

The rearrangement joins TRBV2 to TRBJ2-5; 8 positions agree with TRBD2. The CDR3 totals 15 residues. Trimming removed 2 bases from V and 0 bases from J; junction bases left unmatched: 2. Germline-derived CDR1 and CDR2 are SNHLY and FYNNEI. CDR3: CASSEQRGYQETQYF. In DNA form, the CDR3 reads TGTGCCAGCAGTGAACAGCGGGGGTACCAAGAGACCCAGTACTTC.

The V and J genes are TRBV3-1 (or the pseudogene TRBV3-2) and TRBJ2-7; possible D gene TRBD2, 5 bases. CDR1 and CDR2 (germline): LGHDT, YNNKEL (reference sequence). This CDR3 is built from 12 residues. Trimming pared 4 bases from V and 7 bases from J, leaving 11 bases between. This CDR3 is CASSRLTGEQYF. The CDR3 nucleotides are TGTGCCAGCAGCCGCCTTACGGGGGAGCAGTACTTC.

J is TRBJ2-3 and V is TRBV29-1; the D gene is possibly TRBD2 (7 bases). This CDR3 spans 16 amino acids. The V and J ends lost 6 bases and 3 bases respectively, with 22 bases between them. CDR1 is SQVTM, CDR2 ANQGSEA, per germline. The CDR3 nucleotides are TGCAGCGTACCCCAGAGGGGGGGCTCTAATACAGATACGCAGTATTTT. Translating it yields CSVPQRGGSNTDTQYF.

V and J are TRBV5-6 and TRBJ2-1, with 7 bases that match TRBD2. The V gene's germline CDR1 is SGHDT and CDR2 YYEEEE. Trimming took 4 bases from V and 8 from J; bases not matched to a gene: 18. This CDR3 contains 17 residues. The CDR3 nucleotides read TGTGCCAGCAGCGCGTGGGCTAGCGGAACCTTTATCGATGAGCAGTTCTTC. This encodes CASSAWASGTFIDEQFF.

This chain links TRBV7-6 with TRBJ2-3; no definite D call. This CDR3 is built from 18 residues. Per the germline V gene, CDR1 is SGHVS and CDR2 is FNYEAQ. V lost 2 bases and J 10 bases, leaving 28 bases between the germline ends. CDR3 bases: TGTGCCAGCAGCTTAAACCCCACCCCGACACTCGCTGTTAATCCGCAGTATTTT. Translated: CASSLNPTPTLAVNPQYF.

The chain joins TRBV12-5 to TRBJ2-1; 11 positions agree with TRBD2. Unmatched junction bases numbered 5, after V lost 3 bases and J lost 4 bases. The CDR3 is 16 residues long. Looked up from germline, CDR1 is LGHNT and CDR2 is FRNRAP. CDR3 DNA sequence: TGTGCTAGTGGTTTCTTAGCGGGGGGGAGGTACAATGAGCAGTTCTTC. Translating gives CASGFLAGGRYNEQFF.

The chain carries TRBV6-1 and TRBJ1-2, with D unclear. The CDR3 extends over 15 amino acids. Germline CDR1 MNHNS, CDR2 SASEGT. The germline V and J ends were trimmed by 1 base and 4 bases, with 13 bases remaining between them. CDR3 in DNA: TGTGCCAGCAGTGAAGTTGGCAGGCACCCCTATGGCTACACCTTC. Amino acid sequence: CASSEVGRHPYGYTF.

J is TRBJ2-5 and V is TRBV30, with 8 bases that match TRBD2. The CDR3 runs 13 residues. V trimming: 5 bases; J trimming: 0 bases; junction bases outside the gene matches: 2. Germline values: CDR1 GTSNPN, CDR2 SVGIG (reference sequence). CDR3 in amino acids: CAWGGGYQETQYF. The CDR3 nucleotides are TGTGCCTGGGGCGGGGGGTACCAAGAGACCCAGTACTTC.

The V gene is TRBV9, the J gene TRBJ1-2, with a tentative D call TRBD1 (5 bases). The CDR3 spans 15 residues. V lost 0 bases to trimming and J lost 6 bases, with 15 bases between them. In germline, CDR1 is SGDLS, CDR2 YYNGEE. In nucleotides, the CDR3 is TGTGCCAGCAGCGTAGCCAGGGAGGCACGGGATGGCTACACCTTC. Its protein is CASSVAREARDGYTF.

The chain employs TRBV6-5 and TRBJ1-1; tentatively, D is TRBD1 (6 bases). CDR1 and CDR2 from the germline V gene are MNHEY and SVGAGI. V lost 5 bases to trimming and J lost 1 base, with 14 bases between them. This CDR3 contains 15 residues. The CDR3 reads CASSTTGTQNTEAFF. Here the CDR3 DNA reads TGTGCCAGCAGTACCACCGGGACACAGAACACTGAAGCTTTCTTT.

The chain has TRBV29-1 and TRBJ2-7; D is uncertain. Germline assignment: CDR1 SQVTM and CDR2 ANQGSEA. Between the trimmed V and J ends, which lost 8 bases and 5 bases, there was a span of 16 bases. The CDR3 consists of 12 residues. The CDR3 nucleotides read TGCAGCATCCTACTGAATGCCCACGAGCAGTACTTC. It yields the protein CSILLNAHEQYF.

This CDR3 reads CASSLNSRNNEQFF. The CDR3 nucleotides are TGTGCCAGCAGCTTGAATAGCAGAAACAATGAGCAGTTCTTC. J is TRBJ2-1 and V is TRBV5-5; D not certain. The V end was cut by 1 base, the J end by 5 bases, with 10 bases between. CDR1 SGHKS and CDR2 YYEKEE come from the germline V gene (reference sequence). The CDR3 runs to 14 residues.

The chain links TRBV24-1 to TRBJ2-2, with TRBD1 matching 11 bases. Germline assignment: CDR1 KGHDR and CDR2 SFDVKD. The CDR3 spans 17 residues. The ends lost 5 bases at V and 7 bases at J; junction bases unmatched: 11. The CDR3 DNA follows: TGTGCCACCAGTGCGGGGCTGGGACAGGGGGAGAGCGGGGAGCTGTTTTTT. This translates into CATSAGLGQGESGELFF.

This clone was detected only once. The chain is built from TRBV14 and TRBJ1-4, with D tentatively TRBD1 (5 bases). Deletions cut 3 bases from V and 8 bases from J, with 16 bases between. Germline CDR1 and CDR2: SGHDN and FVKESK. This CDR3 region has 15 residues. CDR3 DNA: TGTGCCAGCAGCCAGGAAAAGGGGTTCGGGGAAAAACTGTTTTTT. It codes for CASSQEKGFGEKLFF. The whole variable domain, remainder taken from reference TRBV14 and TRBJ1-4, is EAGVTQFPSHSVIEKGQTVTLRCDPISGHDNLYWYRRVMGKEIKFLLHFVKESKQDESGMPNNRFLAERTGGTYSTLKVQPAELEDSGVYFCASSQEKGFGEKLFFGSGTQLSVL.

The V and J genes are TRBV27 and TRBJ2-5; unclear D gene. The germline V and J ends were trimmed by 6 bases and 0 bases, with 11 bases remaining between them. Germline CDR1 MNHEY, CDR2 SMNVEV (reference sequence). The CDR3 length is 14 residues. CDR3 amino acids: CASSKSADQETQYF. Written as DNA, the CDR3 is TGTGCCAGCAGCAAATCGGCGGACCAAGAGACCCAGTACTTC.

The chain links TRBV3-1 (or the pseudogene TRBV3-2) to TRBJ1-1; weak D call: TRBD1 (6 bases). The CDR3 extends over 14 amino acids. Trimming stripped 3 bases from V and 1 base from J, with 9 bases between. The germline V gene encodes CDR1 LGHDT and CDR2 YNNKEL (reference sequence). The CDR3 nucleotides are TGTGCCAGCAGCCAGTCGGACAGGAACACTGAAGCTTTCTTT. Its protein product is CASSQSDRNTEAFF.

The rearrangement links TRBV2 to TRBJ1-6; a possible D gene is TRBD1 (5 bases). Germline assignment: CDR1 SNHLY and CDR2 FYNNEI. The V gene lost 8 bases and the J gene lost 14 bases, with 25 bases spanning the gap. CDR3 size: 15 residues. The CDR3 loop reads CASSGGFTGSRTLHF. CDR3 bases: TGTGCCAGCTCGGGGGGATTTACAGGAAGCAGGACCCTCCACTTT.

The table lists this clone with a few counts. Here the CDR3 reads CASSLGATGFQEQFF. DNA of the CDR3: TGCGCCAGCAGCTTGGGGGCTACCGGCTTCCAAGAGCAGTTCTTC. V gene TRBV5-1 combines with J gene TRBJ2-1; D gene ambiguous. Germline CDR1 is SGHRS and CDR2 is YFSETQ. The V end was cut by 0 bases, the J end by 10 bases, with 17 bases between. The length of the CDR3 is 15 residues. Supplemented by reference TRBV5-1 and TRBJ2-1, the full variable domain reads KAGVTQTPRYLIKTRGQQVTLSCSPISGHRSVSWYQQTPGQGLQFLFEYFSETQRNKGNFPGRFSGRQFSNSRSEMNVSTLELGDSALYLCASSLGATGFQEQFFGPGTRLTVL.

This chain connects TRBV24-1 to TRBJ2-2; 9 nucleotides agree with TRBD1. The CDR3 has 16 residues. J lost 9 bases, V lost 4 bases, and 11 bases had no gene match. Germline V gene sequence: CDR1 KGHDR, CDR2 SFDVKD. For the CDR3, the DNA is TGTGCCACCAGTGAAACCGGGACAGGGATAAGCCGGGAGCTGTTTTTT. Translation gives CATSETGTGISRELFF.

CDR3 in amino acids: CASSTGQGGSGKNIQYF. The DNA of the CDR3 is TGTGCCAGTAGTACGGGACAGGGGGGTAGCGGCAAAAACATTCAGTACTTC. The genes are TRBV19 and TRBJ2-4; TRBD1 aligns across 11 bases. The V segment lost 4 bases and the J segment 3 bases; nucleotides outside the gene matches: 8. The germline V gene encodes CDR1 LNHDA and CDR2 SQIVND (reference sequence). This CDR3 region has 17 residues. The full variable domain, in which reference TRBV19 and TRBJ2-4 provide the parts outside the CDR3, is DGGITQSPKYLFRKEGQNVTLSCEQNLNHDAMYWYRQDPGQGLRLIYYSQIVNDFQKGDIAEGYSVSREKKESFPLTVTSAQKNPTAFYLCASSTGQGGSGKNIQYFGAGTRLSVL.

The CDR3 bases are TGTGCCAGCAGCTCAACAACGGGACTAGCGGGGGAAGAGACCCAGTACTTC. It specifies CASSSTTGLAGEETQYF. The genes are TRBV7-8 and TRBJ2-5; 14 bases align to TRBD2. The CDR3 sequence is 17 residues long. In germline, CDR1 is SGHVS, CDR2 FQNEAQ. With V trimmed by 4 bases and J by 3 bases, 7 bases remained unmatched.

The table lists this clone with a count of one. The chain links TRBV13 to TRBJ1-1, with 11 bases that match TRBD1. The length of the CDR3 is 18 residues. The germline V gene encodes CDR1 PRHDT and CDR2 FYEKMQ (reference sequence). J lost 3 bases, V lost 0 bases, and 9 bases had no gene match. The CDR3 region has the DNA TGTGCCAGCAGCTTAGGTCTCGGACAGGGGGCCGGGGACACTGAAGCTTTCTTT. Its protein product is CASSLGLGQGAGDTEAFF.

The chain carries TRBV6-4 and TRBJ2-2; 9 nucleotides line up with TRBD1. The germline gives CDR1 MRHNA, CDR2 SNTAGT. The CDR3 sequence is 15 residues long. The J segment lost 4 bases and the V segment lost 5 bases, leaving 5 bases of the junction unmatched. The CDR3: CASSQGTGSTGELFF. In DNA form, the CDR3 reads TGTGCCAGCAGTCAGGGGACAGGGAGCACCGGGGAGCTGTTTTTT.

V is TRBV5-5 and J is TRBJ2-7, with D perhaps matching TRBD1 (6 bases). Trimming removed 4 bases at V and 6 bases at J, with 20 bases between. Germline CDR1 and CDR2: SGHKS and YYEKEE (reference sequence). This CDR3 region has 15 residues. The CDR3 sequence: CASSPRRTEAAEQYF. CDR3 DNA: TGTGCCAGCAGCCCGCGGCGGACAGAGGCCGCCGAGCAGTACTTC.

CDR3 region: CASSPQGGYQPQHF. DNA for the CDR3: TGTGCCAGCAGCCCACAGGGGGGGTATCAGCCCCAGCATTTT. The chain couples TRBV16 to TRBJ1-5, with 8 bases matching TRBD1. The germline gives CDR1 KGHSY, CDR2 FQNENV. There are 14 residues in the CDR3. The V gene end was trimmed by 4 bases and the J gene end by 5 bases; junction bases not matched to a gene: 4.

The rearrangement joins TRBV7-9 to TRBJ2-2; perhaps TRBD2 as D (6 bases). The V end was cut by 1 base, the J end by 4 bases, with 10 bases between. The V gene's germline CDR1 is SEHNR and CDR2 FQNEAQ (reference sequence). This CDR3 has 15 amino acids. For the CDR3, the DNA is TGTGCCAGCAGCTTAGAGGGAGGAGCCACCGGGGAGCTGTTTTTT. Residues: CASSLEGGATGELFF.

V and J are TRBV21-1 and TRBJ1-6. TRBV21-1 is labeled a pseudogene. This CDR3 region has 17 residues. The CDR3 DNA follows: TGTGCCAGCAGCAAACCGGCGGAAATAAGATATAATTCACCCCTCCACTTT. Translating it yields CASSKPAEIRYNSPLHF.

This clone appeared a single time. CDR3 sequence: CASSPGGEETQYF. In nucleotides, the CDR3 is TGTGCCAGCAGCCCAGGGGGCGAGGAGACCCAGTACTTC. V is TRBV7-2 and J is TRBJ2-5; 8 bases agree with TRBD1. The V segment lost 5 bases and the J segment 5 bases; nucleotides outside the gene matches: 4. CDR1 is SGHTA, CDR2 FQGNSA, per germline. This CDR3 comprises 13 residues. The full variable domain, rest sourced from reference TRBV7-2 and TRBJ2-5, is GAGVSQSPSNKVTEKGKDVELRCDPISGHTALYWYRQSLGQGLEFLIYFQGNSAPDKSGLPSDRFSAERTGGSVSTLTIQRTQQEDSAVYLCASSPGGEETQYFGPGTRLLVL.

The chain has TRBV30 and TRBJ2-2; D ambiguous. The CDR3 is made up of 14 amino acids. The germline V gene encodes CDR1 GTSNPN and CDR2 SVGIG (reference sequence). V was clipped by 0 bases and J by 5 bases, with 10 bases between them. CDR3 sequence (DNA): TGTGCCTGGAGTGTACGGGTGGTTACCGGGGAGCTGTTTTTT. It codes for CAWSVRVVTGELFF. Variable domain in full (rest from reference TRBV30 and TRBJ2-2): SQTIHQWPATLVQPVGSPLSLECTVEGTSNPNLYWYRQAAGRGLQLLFYSVGIGQISSEVPQNLSASRPQDRQFILSSKKLLLSDSGFYLCAWSVRVVTGELFFGEGSRLTVL.

A note on this clone: Other nucleotide sequences in the sample specify the same CDR3. V gene TRBV19 combines with J gene TRBJ1-6; tentatively, D is TRBD1 (5 bases). CDR3 length: 14 amino acids. Trimming cost V 3 bases and J 8 bases, with 11 bases left between them. The V gene's germline CDR1 is LNHDA and CDR2 SQIVND (reference sequence). CDR3 in DNA: TGTGCCAGTAGTATTGGCGGGGGGGATTCACCCCTCCACTTT. Protein product: CASSIGGGDSPLHF.